The rows below give T cell receptor beta chains drawn from one sample of a study of prognosis after radiotherapy for stage I lung cancer. Via MiXCR, TCRdb re-called the multiplex PCR reads, giving one row per CDR3 protein. The sample holds approximately 16,000 distinct CDR3 sequences, 29% seen once. Sequencing used PBMCs, obtained before or after stereotactic body radiation therapy (not recorded which). Receptors originate from a donor over 45 with non-small cell lung cancer. The CDR3 runs from the conserved cysteine through the conserved F or W. A D gene is named only where the DNA matches it firmly. Clone sizes are given selectively: once, few, many, or a class where the clone is expanded.

>TRBV18|many|TRBJ2-3|NA
TGTGCCAGCTCATTTCCGGGCACAGATACGCAGTATTTT
CASSFPGTDTQYF
>TRBV20-1|many|TRBJ1-4|NA
TGCAGTGCTAGAGAGCTCGGGGAAAAACTGTTTTTT
CSARELGEKLFF
>TRBV2|many|TRBJ1-4|NA
TGTGCCAGCGTCTACAGGGAAAGCGAAAAACTGTTTTTT
CASVYRESEKLFF
>TRBV6-5|NA|TRBJ2-7|NA
TGTGCCAGCAGTTACTGTGGGGGCTCCTCCTACGAGCAGTACTTC
CASSYCGGSSYEQYF
>TRBV11-2|many|TRBJ1-1|NA
TGTGCCAGCAACCAAACTAGCGGGCCCTTTTTGGGAATAATGAACACTGAAGCTTTCTTT
CASNQTSGPFLGIMNTEAFF
>TRBV6-1|many|TRBJ2-2|TRBD1
TGTGCCAGCAGTACACGACAGGGGGTGGGAACCGGGGAGCTGTTTTTT
CASSTRQGVGTGELFF
>TRBV24-1|many|TRBJ2-2|NA
TGTGCCACCAGTGTCGCAGGGGTTTACGGGGAGCTGTTTTTT
CATSVAGVYGELFF
>TRBV4-3|many|TRBJ1-2|TRBD1
TGCGCCAGCAGCCTTGGTACCGGGACAGGGTATGGCTACACCTTC
CASSLGTGTGYGYTF
>TRBV7-3|many|TRBJ2-5|TRBD2
TGTGCCAGCAGCCCGACTAGCGGGAGAGGGTTGTTGGAGACCCAGTACTTC
CASSPTSGRGLLETQYF
>TRBV19|many|TRBJ2-7|NA
TGTGCCAGTAGTTCCCGTCGACTGGAGACTGCTAGCGAGCAGTACTTC
CASSSRRLETASEQYF
>TRBV11-2|many|TRBJ2-3|NA
TGTGCCAGCAGCTTAGCGGGTTTGGCAGATACGCAGTATTTT
CASSLAGLADTQYF
>TRBV12-3/TRBV12-4|NA|TRBJ2-3|NA
TGTGCCAGCAGTTTAGATTCAGTTACGGGATATACGGAGTATTTT
CASSLDSVTGYTEYF
>TRBV6-4|many|TRBJ1-1|TRBD1
TGTGCCAGCAGTGCCGTCTGGGGGGGACAGGGGAGCGGGACTGAAGCTTTCTTT
CASSAVWGGQGSGTEAFF
>TRBV28|medium-sized|TRBJ1-6|NA
TGTGCCAGCAGGGGCAGTTCACCCCTCCACTTT
CASRGSSPLHF
>TRBV6-1|many|TRBJ1-3|TRBD1
TGTGCCAGCCCTACCGGGACAGGGGGGGGAAACACCATATATTTT
CASPTGTGGGNTIYF
>TRBV11-3|many|TRBJ2-5|NA
TGTGCCAGCAGCTTCTTGGGGAGGTTAGGTGAGACCCAGTACTTC
CASSFLGRLGETQYF
>TRBV30|many|TRBJ2-7|TRBD2
TGTGCCTGGAGTGTCGGCGGGAGTCTCGAGCAGTACTTC
CAWSVGGSLEQYF
>TRBV7-2|many|TRBJ2-1|NA
TGTGCCAGCAGCTTAGCGACAAGCGGGCGTCTCCATGAGCAGTTCTTC
CASSLATSGRLHEQFF
>TRBV6-5|NA|TRBJ1-1|NA
TGTGCCATCAGTTACTCGTTGGGGGTAACTGAAGCTTTCTTT
CAISYSLGVTEAFF
>TRBV6-4|many|TRBJ1-1|TRBD1
TGTGCCAGCAGTGACACAGACAGGGGCACTGAAGCTTTCTTT
CASSDTDRGTEAFF
>TRBV29-1|many|TRBJ2-3|NA
TGCAGCGTTGCGCGGGACTTCACAGATACGCAGTATTTT
CSVARDFTDTQYF
>TRBV15|many|TRBJ1-1|NA
TGTGCCACCAGCAGAGATGGGGGAAACACTGAAGCTTTCTTT
CATSRDGGNTEAFF
>TRBV5-4|many|TRBJ2-1|TRBD1
TGTGCCAGCAGCGACGACAGGGCGGATGAGCAGTTCTTC
CASSDDRADEQFF
>TRBV14|many|TRBJ1-4|NA
TGTGCCAGCAGCCAACCTACAGGGTCAACTAATGAAAAACTGTTTTTT
CASSQPTGSTNEKLFF
>TRBV20-1|many|TRBJ2-1|TRBD2
TGCAGTGCGCCCCCGAGCGGGAGATTGAATGAGCAGTTCTTC
CSAPPSGRLNEQFF
>TRBV30|many|TRBJ2-5|TRBD2
TGTGCCTGGAGGGGACTAGCGGGAGCTCATGGGGAGACCCAGTACTTC
CAWRGLAGAHGETQYF
>TRBV6-1|medium-sized|TRBJ2-7|NA
TGTGCCAGCAGTGAAGGGGACTACAGGGGGAGATGGTACGAGCAGTACTTC
CASSEGDYRGRWYEQYF
>TRBV19|once|TRBJ2-5|TRBD1
TGTGCCAGTAGTATTACACAGGGGACACAAGAGAACCAGTACTTC
CASSITQGTQENQYF
>TRBV3-1|few|TRBJ2-1|NA
TGTGCCAGCAGCCAAGGGCAGAACTCCTACAATGAGCAGTTCTTC
CASSQGQNSYNEQFF
>TRBV6-1|many|TRBJ1-1|NA
TGTGCCAGCCTTGGAGGTCGAAGGACTAACACTGAAGCTTTCTTT
CASLGGRRTNTEAFF
>TRBV5-1|many|TRBJ1-1|NA
TGCGCCAGCAGCTCAGCCTCAGGGGTGACTGAAGCTTTCTTT
CASSSASGVTEAFF
>TRBV7-9|many|TRBJ2-3|NA
TGTGCCAGCAGCCGAGGGGGGGCTAGCTTAGAAACAGATACGCAGTATTTT
CASSRGGASLETDTQYF
>TRBV10-2|many|TRBJ1-5|NA
TGCGCCAGCAGGGAGGGATTCATTAATCAGCCCCAGCATTTT
CASREGFINQPQHF
>TRBV6-2/TRBV6-3|many|TRBJ1-1|NA
TGTGCCAGCAGGGGCACCGGGAACACTGAAGCTTTCTTT
CASRGTGNTEAFF
>TRBV19|NA|TRBJ2-3|NA
TGTGCCAGTAGTATTCCTCTCGGAGCGAAGGCGGATACGCAGTATTTT
CASSIPLGAKADTQYF
>TRBV12-3/TRBV12-4|NA|TRBJ1-1|TRBD1
TGTGCCAGCATACAGGGGGCGCGAAGGGTGAACACTGAAGCTTTCTTT
CASIQGARRVNTEAFF
>TRBV14|many|TRBJ2-1|NA
TGTGCCAGCAGCCAAACTAGGCAGGGTCGCCACAATGAGCAGTTCTTC
CASSQTRQGRHNEQFF
>TRBV7-2|many|TRBJ2-1|TRBD2
TGTGCCAGCAGCCTCCTAGCGGGATTCGACAATGAGCAGTTCTTC
CASSLLAGFDNEQFF
>TRBV11-2|NA|TRBJ2-1|NA
TGTGCCAATGGGTTGGGGGGCAATGAGCAGTTCTTC
CANGLGGNEQFF
>TRBV10-3|many|TRBJ2-1|TRBD1
TGTGCCATCAGCGCTAGACAGGGTGGGAGCTCCTACAATGAGCAGTTCTTC
CAISARQGGSSYNEQFF
>TRBV11-3|many|TRBJ2-5|TRBD2
TGTGCCAGCAGCTTAACGTGGGAGGGTAACCAAGAGACCCAGTACTTC
CASSLTWEGNQETQYF
>TRBV4-3|many|TRBJ2-5|NA
TGCGCCAGCAGCCACACGGGGCAAGAGACCCAGTACTTC
CASSHTGQETQYF
>TRBV9|many|TRBJ2-3|NA
TGTGCCAGCAGCGCCCGGGGCAGCACAGATACGCAGTATTTT
CASSARGSTDTQYF
>TRBV13|many|TRBJ2-4|NA
TGTGCCAGCAGCTTAGGTGGGGATTGGGTAAACATTCAGTACTTC
CASSLGGDWVNIQYF
>TRBV28|NA|TRBJ1-1|NA
TGTGCCAGCTTCTATAGGCAGCAGAACACTGAAGCTTTCTTT
CASFYRQQNTEAFF
>TRBV7-8|many|TRBJ2-2|TRBD2
TGTGCCAGCAGCTTATCTCATACTGGCGGGAGGGCCGGGGAGCTGTTTTTT
CASSLSHTGGRAGELFF
>TRBV28|many|TRBJ2-7|NA
TGTGCCAGCAGCCCCAAGGCCTGGGGGAGCGGGACAACCTACGAGCAGTACTTC
CASSPKAWGSGTTYEQYF
>TRBV20-1|many|TRBJ1-5|NA
TGCAGTGCCCCCGGGGACCAGGTGGAGCCCCAGCATTTT
CSAPGDQVEPQHF